The sequence of this TCR beta chain was determined in a study of CD8+CD57+ T cells in acquired aplastic anemia. Whole-study context: Healthy donor sequencing depth: 9 million to 10.8 million CD4+, approximately 12 million CD8+ reads. The study, taken as a whole, reports: About 30 shared CD8+ CDR3s appeared highly expressed within patients' immunodominant clones. Patients did not significantly differ from controls in CD8+ Simpson's diversity.

Profiles of TCR beta VDJ and CDR3 were generated from a genomic DNA template. MiXCR was run by TCRdb on the reads, yielding one entry per CDR3 protein. The data show over 200,000 distinct CDR3 sequences, with about 59% seen just once and 29% held by the top ten. The germline V gene has CDR1 SEHNR and CDR2 FQNEAQ (reference sequence). The CDR3 has 15 amino acids. V was trimmed by 4 bases and J by 0 bases, leaving 10 bases between them. Remarks on this clonotype: What it recognizes is unknown.

Material for sequencing was sorted CD4+, CD8+, or CD8+CD57+ T cells (not recorded which) from PBMCs. The chain has TRBV7-9 and TRBJ2-4; D remains unclear. The sequence was obtained from a human donor in good health. The CDR3 nucleotides read TGTGCCAGCAGCTCCCTGATTCTAGCCAAAAACATTCAGTACTTC. This sequence encodes CASSSLILAKNIQYF.